The 5 T cell receptor beta chains in this list originate from one sample, sequenced in a study of cytomegalovirus exposure and HLA in healthy donors. PCR amplification relied on 60 Vbeta primers (plus 13 Jbeta primers). Clones were read by immunoSEQ multiplex PCR, and TCRdb kept only the in-frame ones, dropping some. This table holds about 140,000 clones, more than 60% found once. The specimen sequenced was PBMCs. These receptors were collected from a man aged 18-30 years in good health and CMV-seropositive.

The J gene is TRBJ1-5, the V gene TRBV7-2, with D unresolved. CDR3 length equals 14 residues. Germline V gene lookup returns CDR1 SGHTA and CDR2 FQGNSA. V was trimmed by 1 base and J by 5 bases, leaving 9 bases between them. The CDR3 protein is CASSLVPADQPQHF. The CDR3 DNA reads TGTGCCAGCAGCTTAGTTCCCGCGGATCAGCCCCAGCATTTT.

V usage is TRBV19 and J usage is TRBJ2-1; 10 positions match TRBD2. Looked up from germline, CDR1 is LNHDA and CDR2 is SQIVND (reference sequence). There are 15 residues in the CDR3. Unmatched junction bases numbered 8, after V lost 10 bases and J lost 2 bases. CDR3 DNA sequence: TGTGCCACCCGGCCAGCGGGAGGGGCCTACAATGAGCAGTTCTTC. Protein product: CATRPAGGAYNEQFF.

This clone was found a few times. V is TRBV16 and J is TRBJ1-4, with D unresolved. The length of the CDR3 is 16 residues. V was cut by 5 bases and J by 5 bases, with 18 bases left in between. The germline V gene has CDR1 KGHSY and CDR2 FQNENV. CDR3 amino acids: CASSFPRVGGNEKLFF. CDR3 bases: TGTGCCAGCAGCTTTCCACGGGTTGGAGGAAATGAAAAACTGTTTTTT.

The chain joins TRBV4-2 to TRBJ1-4; TRBD1 matches at 8 bases. In germline, CDR1 is LGHNA, CDR2 YNFKEQ. The CDR3 spans 15 residues. V shed 5 bases, J shed 4 bases, and the junction held 6 bases outside the gene matches. The CDR3 loop is CASSTRTGINEKLFF. The DNA of the CDR3 is TGTGCCAGCAGCACCCGGACAGGGATTAATGAAAAACTGTTTTTT.

Comment on this clone: This sample includes further DNA sequences coding for the same CDR3. J is TRBJ1-2 and V is TRBV28, with D possibly matching TRBD1 (6 bases). Germline CDR1 and CDR2: MDHEN and SYDVKM. Trimming took 6 bases from V and 4 from J, leaving 9 bases between them. This CDR3 has 12 amino acids. CDR3: CASSLRGYGYTF. The CDR3 bases are TGTGCCAGCAGCCTCAGGGGCTATGGCTACACCTTC.